This TCR beta chain originates from a study of blood T cell repertoires in COVID-19. Across the study: Specimens from acute and convalescent COVID-19 originated in the United States, Italy and Spain. PBMCs, B-cell-depleted T cells, or T cells were the source of the cDNA or gDNA that made up the material.

The CDR3 spans 14 residues. Germline loops: CDR1 MNHEY, CDR2 SMNVEV (reference sequence). V lost 5 bases and J lost 6; bases outside the gene matches: 8. Original data processing: Using reference gene primer amplification, nucleated cell counts were estimated. Sequencing used immunoSEQ multiplex PCR; TCRdb keeps in-frame clones, though not all of them. For V, J and clone size, that table is used; D and trimming come from the DNA. The sample includes 150,000 or so clones, over 60% seen only once; the top ten take over 4%. The V call is TRBV27, the J call TRBJ1-2, with 8 bases that match TRBD1. This clonotype was sampled from a woman of 80 years or more with active or convalescent COVID-19. The sample comprised peripheral blood. The CDR3 bases are TGTGCCAGCAGTATCGACAGGGGAGGAAATGGCTACACCTTC. As protein: CASSIDRGGNGYTF.